One sample yielded the 7 T cell receptor beta chains listed below, sequenced in a study of T cells in Graves' hyperthyroidism and ophthalmopathy. Amplification targeted TCR beta CDR3 regions from RNA transcripts. RT-PCR in the first round (using the HTBI primer set) targeted the TCR CDR3. MiXCR, applied by TCRdb to the multiplex PCR reads, yields one record per CDR3 protein. The sample consists of 640,000 or so distinct CDR3 sequences, about 14% of them appearing once. The sequenced sample consisted of blood. Every receptor here comes from a woman aged 18 to 35 with Graves' ophthalmopathy.

On this clonotype itself: This may be a read error: a much more frequent sequence differs by one nucleotide. The chain links TRBV6-2 or TRBV6-3 to TRBJ2-1; D is ambiguous. This CDR3 comprises 15 residues. The germline gives CDR1 MNHEY, CDR2 SVGEGT. The CDR3 loop reads CASTSLPALYNEQLF. CDR3 in DNA: TGTGCCAGCACCTCCCTCCCAGCCTTGTACAATGAGCAGCTCTTC.

The chain joins TRBV5-1 to TRBJ1-2, with D hard to call. The CDR3 runs to 14 residues. The V gene's germline CDR1 is SGHRS and CDR2 YFSETQ. V was clipped by 4 bases and J by 6 bases, with 16 bases between them. DNA of the CDR3: TGCGCCAGCAGCCTGGGTTGGGGTTACGATGGCTACACCTTC. Translated: CASSLGWGYDGYTF. The entire variable domain, with the rest obtained from reference TRBV5-1 and TRBJ1-2, is as follows: KAGVTQTPRYLIKTRGQQVTLSCSPISGHRSVSWYQQTPGQGLQFLFEYFSETQRNKGNFPGRFSGRQFSNSRSEMNVSTLELGDSALYLCASSLGWGYDGYTFGSGTRLTVV.

This clonotype has more than one count but fewer than ten. A junction boundary mismatches the germline segment, possibly from a read error. The genes are TRBV24-1 and TRBJ2-1; D unresolved. Germline V CDR1 and CDR2: KGHDR, SFDVKD. The CDR3 has 13 residues. CDR3 protein: CATSDPSNNEQFF. CDR3 nucleotide sequence: TGTGCCACCAGTGATCCCTCCAACAATGAGCAGTTCTTC.

Ten or more counts support this clonotype. The rearrangement uses TRBV6-2 or TRBV6-3 and TRBJ1-1, with D perhaps TRBD1 (6 bases). Deletions cut 2 bases from V and 3 bases from J, with 16 bases between. CDR1 is MNHEY, CDR2 SVGEGT, per germline. This CDR3 comprises 16 residues. DNA for the CDR3: TGTGCCAGCAGTTACACAGGGCTCCTTCTCTACACTGAAGCTTTCTTT. It specifies CASSYTGLLLYTEAFF.

The CDR3 coding sequence is TGTGCCAGCAGTTTCGTCCCAGGGGACGGCTACACCTTC. Its translation is CASSFVPGDGYTF. The rearrangement links TRBV6-5 to TRBJ1-2; TRBD1 is a possible D gene (6 bases). Germline V gene data show CDR1 as MNHEY and CDR2 as SVGAGI. Trimming shortened V by 4 bases and J by 8 bases, and 14 bases separated the two germline ends. CDR3 length: 13 residues.

This clonotype was detected many times. The chain employs TRBV28 and TRBJ2-6, with D tentatively TRBD2 (7 bases). This CDR3 has 15 amino acids. Germline V lookup: CDR1 MDHEN, CDR2 SYDVKM. V shed 6 bases and J shed 0 bases, with 9 bases lying between them. The CDR3 bases are TGTGCCAGCAGGGGGGGGGCCTCTGGGGCCAACGTCCTGACTTTC. Translation gives CASRGGASGANVLTF.

This clonotype was seen repeatedly, ten times or more. In nucleotides, the CDR3 is TGTGCCAGCAGCCCCGGGGACACCCGGAACACTGAAGCTTTCTTT. Its translation is CASSPGDTRNTEAFF. The rearrangement uses TRBV7-9 and TRBJ1-1; the D gene is possibly TRBD1 (6 bases). CDR1 and CDR2 from the germline V gene are SEHNR and FQNEAQ (reference sequence). The V end was cut by 5 bases, the J end by 1 base, with 14 bases between. CDR3 length: 15 residues.